These 22 T cell receptor beta chains were all obtained from the same sample, sequenced in a study of blood T cells in healthy people across ages. Next came a second PCR, run for about 6 to 12 cycles, which used a sample-barcoded 5' primer along with a J-beta primer mix. TCRdb analysed the 5' RACE reads with MiXCR anew, one entry per CDR3 protein. The sample has roughly 1,100,000 distinct CDR3 sequences, approximately 25% seen once. The same specimen was also included in a second study, on T cells of mothers and their children.

Specimen: blood. The source of these receptors is a girl between 2 and 10 years old in good health.

This clonotype was seen a few times. The V and J genes are TRBV27 and TRBJ2-3; 8 bases match TRBD1. CDR3 length equals 15 residues. CDR1 is MNHEY and CDR2 is SMNVEV in the germline V gene (reference sequence). V trimming: 1 base; J trimming: 6 bases; junction bases outside the gene matches: 6. CDR3 region: CASSLLQGGKDTQYF. In DNA, the CDR3 is TGTGCCAGCAGTTTATTACAGGGGGGTAAGGATACGCAGTATTTT.

The V call is TRBV12-3 or TRBV12-4, the J call TRBJ2-1, with D possibly being TRBD2 (5 bases). CDR3 length: 16 residues. Deletions cut 1 base from V and 3 bases from J, with 13 bases between. The CDR3 nucleotides read TGTGCCAGCAGTTTAGTGACGGCTAGCAGCTACAATGAGCAGTTCTTC. Residues: CASSLVTASSYNEQFF.

In this sample, this clonotype turned up a few times. This rearrangement joins TRBV29-1 to TRBJ2-7, with unresolved D. The germline CDR1 and CDR2 sequences are SQVTM and ANQGSEA. There are 16 residues in the CDR3. Trimming left V 6 bases short and J 3 bases short, with 24 bases between. In DNA form, the CDR3 reads TGCAGCGTCAGAGTAGCAAAGGTGGGATCATTCTACGAGCAGTACTTC. This translates into CSVRVAKVGSFYEQYF.

This clonotype was found a few times. The chain recombines TRBV12-5 with TRBJ2-5; weak D call: TRBD1 (5 bases). With the DNA end fitting TRBJ2-1 better, the J assignment may be wrong. The CDR3 is 13 residues long. CDR1 is LGHNT and CDR2 is FRNRAP in the germline V gene. CDR3 region: CASGSTQGNEQFF. CDR3 DNA sequence: TGTGCTAGTGGTTCAACTCAGGGAAATGAGCAGTTCTTC.

This clonotype showed up just once. The V gene is TRBV20-1, the J gene TRBJ2-3, with a weak D call TRBD2 (6 bases). Trimming took off 5 bases at V and 2 bases at J, with 14 bases between the two ends. Germline V CDR1 and CDR2: DFQATT, SNEGSKA (reference sequence). This CDR3 has 14 residues. CDR3 sequence: CSAAWTTITDTQYF. CDR3 nucleotide sequence: TGCAGTGCTGCCTGGACTACTATCACAGATACGCAGTATTTT.

The chain couples TRBV19 to TRBJ2-1; D unresolved. The CDR3 runs to 12 residues. Germline CDR1 and CDR2: LNHDA and SQIVND (reference sequence). V was cut by 3 bases and J by 4 bases, with 4 bases left in between. CDR3 nucleotides: TGTGCCAGTAGTATTATGTACAATGAGCAGTTCTTC. This codes for CASSIMYNEQFF. Looking up the rest from reference TRBV19 and TRBJ2-1 gives the full variable domain: DGGITQSPKYLFRKEGQNVTLSCEQNLNHDAMYWYRQDPGQGLRLIYYSQIVNDFQKGDIAEGYSVSREKKESFPLTVTSAQKNPTAFYLCASSIMYNEQFFGPGTRLTVL.

The rearrangement uses TRBV12-3 or TRBV12-4 and TRBJ1-2; D is ambiguous. This CDR3 has 12 amino acids. Trimming left V 3 bases short and J 3 bases short, with 5 bases between. The CDR3 here is CASSFDYYGYTF. The CDR3, as DNA: TGTGCCAGCAGTTTTGACTACTATGGCTACACCTTC.

The chain combines TRBV6-2 or TRBV6-3 with TRBJ2-3; 14 nucleotides agree with TRBD2. J lost 4 bases, V lost 1 base, and 7 bases had no gene match. The CDR3 covers 18 residues. Germline V CDR1 and CDR2: MNHEY, SVGEGT. DNA of the CDR3: TGTGCCAGCAGTTACTACAGGGGACTAGCGGGGGACTCAGATACGCAGTATTTT. Protein product: CASSYYRGLAGDSDTQYF.

In this sample, this clonotype turned up a few times. The CDR3 sequence is CASSSWTGGEETQYF. DNA of the CDR3: TGTGCCAGCAGCTCCTGGACAGGGGGCGAAGAGACCCAGTACTTC. The rearrangement joins TRBV7-8 to TRBJ2-5; TRBD1 agrees at 11 bases. CDR1 and CDR2 (germline): SGHVS, FQNEAQ. The CDR3 covers 15 residues. After removal of 4 bases from V and 3 bases from J, the junction contained 4 bases not matched to a gene.

This clonotype was counted between two and nine times. This chain connects TRBV11-2 to TRBJ2-1; TRBD2 matches at 8 bases. The germline V gene has CDR1 SGHAT and CDR2 FQNNGV. This CDR3 spans 20 amino acids. Losses at the gene ends were 5 bases for V and 0 bases for J; bases not matched to a gene: 18. CDR3 residues: CASSPLAGLGLLASYNEQFF. CDR3 DNA sequence: TGTGCCAGCAGCCCCTTGGCGGGACTAGGCTTATTGGCCTCCTACAATGAGCAGTTCTTC.

In its sample, this clonotype was seen a few times. V is TRBV19 and J is TRBJ2-1, with D tentatively TRBD2 (5 bases). Trimming stripped 3 bases from V and 1 base from J, with 7 bases between. The CDR3 spans 14 residues. In germline, CDR1 is LNHDA, CDR2 SQIVND (reference sequence). The CDR3 here is CASSIGGSYNEQFF. CDR3 DNA sequence: TGTGCCAGTAGTATTGGCGGGTCCTACAATGAGCAGTTCTTC.

The genes are TRBV18 and TRBJ1-6, with D hard to call. Between the trimmed V and J ends, which lost 2 bases and 8 bases, there was a span of 10 bases. The CDR3 covers 14 residues. Germline V gene lookup returns CDR1 KGHSH and CDR2 LQKENI. The CDR3 sequence: CASSPGSGYSPLHF. CDR3 nucleotides: TGTGCCAGCTCACCAGGTAGCGGGTATTCACCCCTCCACTTT.

V usage is TRBV3-1 and J usage is TRBJ1-1; D is uncertain. This CDR3 contains 15 residues. CDR1 is LGHDT, CDR2 YNNKEL, per germline (reference sequence). V dropped 1 base and J dropped 5 bases, with 14 bases sitting between them. In DNA form, the CDR3 reads TGTGCCAGCAGCCAAGTAAGGTTGGTGGGTACTGAAGCTTTCTTT. Translation gives CASSQVRLVGTEAFF.

The chain uses TRBV6-2 or TRBV6-3 and TRBJ2-6; the D is unclear. The V gene's germline CDR1 is MNHEY and CDR2 SVGEGT. The CDR3 consists of 16 residues. V lost 0 bases, J lost 0 bases, and 6 bases lay in between. CDR3 in amino acids: CASSYSFHSGANVLTF. CDR3 coding DNA: TGTGCCAGCAGTTACTCGTTTCACTCTGGGGCCAACGTCCTGACTTTC.

This clonotype appeared a few times. V and J are TRBV11-1 and TRBJ1-1; TRBD1 aligns across 7 bases. The V segment lost 4 bases and the J segment 7 bases; nucleotides outside the gene matches: 9. Looked up from germline, CDR1 is SGHAT and CDR2 is FQDESV (reference sequence). The CDR3 has 14 amino acids. The CDR3 DNA reads TGTGCCAGCAGCTCAACGACAGGGTTCGGTGAAGCTTTCTTT. Translation: CASSSTTGFGEAFF.

The J gene is TRBJ1-6, the V gene TRBV6-1; no clear D. CDR3 size: 14 residues. CDR1 is MNHNS, CDR2 SASEGT, per germline. Trimming shortened V by 9 bases and J by 3 bases, and 12 bases separated the two germline ends. The chain's CDR3 is CASWTLVYNSPLHF. CDR3 bases: TGTGCCAGTTGGACTCTTGTCTATAATTCACCCCTCCACTTT.

This clonotype was seen a few times. The rearrangement links TRBV12-3 or TRBV12-4 to TRBJ1-5, with 8 nucleotides matching TRBD1. With V trimmed by 4 bases and J by 7 bases, 12 bases remained unmatched. This CDR3 spans 16 amino acids. In DNA, the CDR3 is TGTGCCAGCAGTTCCGCCTCCGGGACAGGTTTACAGCCCCAGCATTTT. The encoded protein is CASSSASGTGLQPQHF.

The chain is built from TRBV24-1 and TRBJ2-2; D ambiguous. Between the trimmed V and J ends, which lost 6 bases and 4 bases, there was a span of 11 bases. Germline-derived CDR1 and CDR2 are KGHDR and SFDVKD. The CDR3 extends over 14 amino acids. In DNA form, the CDR3 reads TGTGCCACCAGTTCAAGTACGCTCACCGGGGAGCTGTTTTTT. Amino acid sequence: CATSSSTLTGELFF.

This clonotype was seen at least ten times. V is TRBV27 and J is TRBJ2-1, with D perhaps matching TRBD2 (6 bases). Germline V gene lookup returns CDR1 MNHEY and CDR2 SMNVEV (reference sequence). Trimming shortened V by 3 bases and J by 2 bases, and 8 bases separated the two germline ends. This CDR3 region has 14 residues. CDR3 loop: CASSLSGPYNEQFF. The CDR3 nucleotides read TGTGCCAGCAGTTTGAGCGGGCCCTACAATGAGCAGTTCTTC.

This clonotype was seen more than once but under ten times. The chain uses TRBV4-2 and TRBJ2-7; a weak D match, TRBD2 (5 bases). Germline CDR1 and CDR2: LGHNA and YNFKEQ. V gave up 0 bases and J gave up 7 bases, with 19 bases separating them. This CDR3 has 16 residues. The CDR3 spells CASSQDFTAPSGEQYF. Written as DNA, the CDR3 is TGTGCCAGCAGCCAAGATTTCACGGCTCCTTCGGGGGAGCAGTACTTC.

The chain has TRBV7-9 and TRBJ2-7; no definite D call. V was clipped by 1 base and J by 5 bases, with 9 bases between them. The germline CDR1 and CDR2 sequences are SEHNR and FQNEAQ (reference sequence). CDR3 length equals 13 residues. CDR3 sequence: CASSLGALDEQYF. DNA for the CDR3: TGTGCCAGCAGCTTAGGCGCGCTCGACGAGCAGTACTTC.

This clonotype was recorded a few times. The rearrangement uses TRBV28 and TRBJ2-5; 7 bases are a match to TRBD2. V shed 5 bases and J 5 bases; nucleotides not matched to a gene: 5. Germline lookup yields CDR1 MDHEN and CDR2 SYDVKM. CDR3 length: 13 residues. CDR3 bases: TGTGCCAGCAGTGGACTAGAAGGGGAGACCCAGTACTTC. Its protein product is CASSGLEGETQYF.